Shown below are 11 T cell receptor beta chains from a single sample sequenced in a study of T cells in Graves' hyperthyroidism and ophthalmopathy. RNA transcripts provided the source from which TCR beta CDR3 regions were amplified. TCR CDR3 underwent first-round RT-PCR with the HTBI primer set. TCRdb passed the multiplex PCR reads through MiXCR, listing each CDR3 protein once. The profile shows roughly 560,000 distinct CDR3 sequences, roughly 14% of them singletons. The sample taken for sequencing was blood. The receptors stem from a woman aged 40 to 50 with Graves' ophthalmopathy.

Many counts were recorded for this clonotype. This chain uses TRBV5-1 with TRBJ2-3, with 9 bases lining up with TRBD2. This CDR3 spans 17 amino acids. V trimming: 4 bases; J trimming: 2 bases; junction bases outside the gene matches: 11. The germline CDR1 and CDR2 sequences are SGHRS and YFSETQ. Here the CDR3 reads CASSPTPSGTYTDTQYF. The DNA of the CDR3 is TGCGCCAGCAGCCCCACGCCTAGCGGGACTTACACAGATACGCAGTATTTT.

This clonotype was recorded a few times. The chain is built from TRBV27 and TRBJ2-7; D is unresolved. In germline, CDR1 is MNHEY, CDR2 SMNVEV (reference sequence). The CDR3 is made up of 17 amino acids. Trimming removed 5 bases from V and 5 bases from J, with 25 bases in between. CDR3 loop: CASSLNPSGRRLNEQYF. Written as DNA, the CDR3 is TGTGCCAGCAGTCTTAACCCGAGTGGGCGGCGGCTCAACGAGCAGTACTTC.

This clonotype was counted at least ten times. The chain has TRBV28 and TRBJ2-2; 8 bases are a match to TRBD2. Germline CDR1 MDHEN, CDR2 SYDVKM. J lost 1 base, V lost 7 bases, and 8 bases had no gene match. This CDR3 is built from 16 residues. CDR3 coding DNA: TGTGCCAGCATGACCAGCGGGAGAGAGAACACCGGGGAGCTGTTTTTT. Its translation: CASMTSGRENTGELFF.

J is TRBJ2-7 and V is TRBV20-1, with D unclear. The V gene's germline CDR1 is DFQATT and CDR2 SNEGSKA (reference sequence). The ends were cut back, 6 bases at V and 4 bases at J, with 22 bases in the middle. CDR3 length: 15 amino acids. DNA for the CDR3: TGCAGTGCCCGGAGAGGAGCGCCGAAGGGATACGAGCAGTACTTC. This gives the protein CSARRGAPKGYEQYF.

In this sample, this clonotype turned up many times. The rearrangement joins TRBV6-2 or TRBV6-3 to TRBJ1-1, with D hard to call. CDR3 length: 16 amino acids. Germline loops: CDR1 MNHEY, CDR2 SVGEGT. Trimming took 4 bases from V and 2 from J, leaving 17 bases between them. The chain's CDR3 is CASSSPTLAGNTEAFF. CDR3 coding DNA: TGTGCCAGCAGTTCTCCGACTTTAGCAGGAAACACTGAAGCTTTCTTT.

The chain is built from TRBV18 and TRBJ1-5; 7 bases line up with TRBD1. The J segment lost 6 bases and the V segment lost 5 bases, leaving 7 bases of the junction unmatched. Germline-derived CDR1 and CDR2 are KGHSH and LQKENI. The CDR3 runs to 14 residues. CDR3 nucleotides: TGTGCCAGCTCAGGAGGGGGCGTCGGTCAGCCCCAGCATTTT. This gives the protein CASSGGGVGQPQHF.

The chain carries TRBV11-2 and TRBJ2-7; 9 bases are a match to TRBD1. Per the germline V gene, CDR1 is SGHAT and CDR2 is FQNNGV. The CDR3 extends over 15 amino acids. Losses at the gene ends were 5 bases for V and 3 bases for J; bases not matched to a gene: 8. The CDR3: CASSLFRDRDYEQYF. The CDR3 nucleotides read TGTGCCAGCAGCCTTTTCCGGGACAGGGACTACGAGCAGTACTTC.

This clonotype was seen many times. The chain is built from TRBV25-1 and TRBJ2-7; possibly TRBD1 for D (6 bases). Trimming took off 2 bases at V and 5 bases at J, with 13 bases between the two ends. This CDR3 spans 14 amino acids. In germline, CDR1 is MGHDK, CDR2 SYGVNS. CDR3 protein: CASSEHRARDEQYF. CDR3 sequence (DNA): TGTGCCAGCAGTGAACACAGGGCCAGGGACGAGCAGTACTTC.

This clonotype was found many times. V gene TRBV6-1 combines with J gene TRBJ2-5; 7 nucleotides align to TRBD2. This CDR3 has 17 amino acids. Trimming took 2 bases from V and 5 from J; bases not matched to a gene: 14. CDR1 is MNHNS and CDR2 is SASEGT in the germline V gene. The CDR3 DNA reads TGTGCCAGCAGTGAAAATCTAGCGGAGGGGAGGGCCGAGACCCAGTACTTC. Its protein is CASSENLAEGRAETQYF.

This clonotype came up a few times. The J gene is TRBJ2-7, the V gene TRBV5-4, with TRBD2 as a possible D gene (6 bases). Trimming pared 7 bases from V and 5 bases from J, leaving 13 bases between. The length of the CDR3 is 12 residues. Germline CDR1 SGHNT, CDR2 YYREEE (reference sequence). The CDR3 here is CASGGKRNEQYF. CDR3 nucleotides: TGTGCCAGCGGGGGGAAGAGGAACGAGCAGTACTTC.

V gene TRBV4-1 combines with J gene TRBJ2-7, with TRBD2 identical over 8 bases. Per the germline V gene, CDR1 is MGHRA and CDR2 is YSYEKL. The J segment lost 12 bases and the V segment lost 3 bases, leaving 13 bases of the junction unmatched. The CDR3 sequence is 14 residues long. The CDR3 nucleotides read TGCGCCAGCAGCCAGACCGGGACTAGTGGAGTTCGGTACTTC. Translating it yields CASSQTGTSGVRYF.